Each of the 19 T cell receptor beta chains below was sequenced from the same sample in a study of blood T cell repertoires in COVID-19. Sequenced by immunoSEQ multiplex PCR; TCRdb stores in-frame clones only, minus some. The sample shows a few hundred thousand clones, 75% to 90% of them seen only once. The sequenced sample was peripheral blood. Source of these receptors: a young man with active or convalescent COVID-19.

The V and J genes are TRBV6-5 and TRBJ2-3, with 8 bases identical to TRBD2. CDR1 MNHEY and CDR2 SVGAGI come from the germline V gene. With 0 bases clipped from V and 1 base from J, the junction kept 3 bases outside the gene matches. This CDR3 region has 16 residues. CDR3 coding DNA: TGTGCCAGCAGTTACTCGGGGCGGGGGGGCACAGATACGCAGTATTTT. This encodes CASSYSGRGGTDTQYF.

This clone was counted between two and nine times. The chain links TRBV30 to TRBJ2-7; TRBD1 aligns across 8 bases. The trim removed 3 bases at V and 6 bases at J, leaving 10 bases unmatched. From germline, CDR1 is GTSNPN and CDR2 SVGIG (reference sequence). This CDR3 is 14 amino acids long. The CDR3 coding sequence is TGTGCCTGGAGCCAGGACAGGGCCGGGGGCGAGCAGTACTTC. The encoded protein is CAWSQDRAGGEQYF.

The chain couples TRBV5-6 to TRBJ1-6, with D possibly matching TRBD1 (5 bases). Trimming removed 6 bases at V and 4 bases at J, with 17 bases between. Germline lookup yields CDR1 SGHDT and CDR2 YYEEEE. CDR3 length: 16 residues. DNA for the CDR3: TGTGCCAGCATTCGGGGGAAAAGCAAATATAATTCACCCCTCCACTTT. Translating gives CASIRGKSKYNSPLHF.

The V and J genes are TRBV19 and TRBJ2-5; tentative D call: TRBD2 (6 bases). CDR1 LNHDA and CDR2 SQIVND come from the germline V gene (reference sequence). V was pared by 3 bases and J by 2 bases, with 10 bases between. This CDR3 has 14 amino acids. The DNA for the CDR3 is TGTGCCAGTAGTATTTCTAGCGTGCAAGAGACCCAGTACTTC. This encodes CASSISSVQETQYF.

V usage is TRBV30 and J usage is TRBJ1-1, with D uncertain. The CDR3 runs 12 residues. Germline loops: CDR1 GTSNPN, CDR2 SVGIG (reference sequence). With 8 bases removed from V and 5 bases from J, the gap between germline ends came to 15 bases. The CDR3 region has the DNA TGTGCCGGCAGCGGGTTGGGGACTGAAGCTTTCTTT. Protein: CAGSGLGTEAFF.

This clone was observed once. This chain uses TRBV30 with TRBJ2-5, with 10 bases matching TRBD2. CDR1 GTSNPN and CDR2 SVGIG come from the germline V gene (reference sequence). This CDR3 region has 17 residues. With V trimmed by 2 bases and J by 5 bases, 14 bases remained unmatched. As DNA, the CDR3 is TGTGCCTGGAGTATCGCAGCGGGGGGGCCCAGCGGGGAGACCCAGTACTTC. Protein product: CAWSIAAGGPSGETQYF. Based on the CDR3 plus reference TRBV30 and TRBJ2-5, the full variable domain is SQTIHQWPATLVQPVGSPLSLECTVEGTSNPNLYWYRQAAGRGLQLLFYSVGIGQISSEVPQNLSASRPQDRQFILSSKKLLLSDSGFYLCAWSIAAGGPSGETQYFGPGTRLLVL.

The V gene is TRBV6-1, the J gene TRBJ2-7; 7 bases fit TRBD2. Germline V gene lookup returns CDR1 MNHNS and CDR2 SASEGT. The junction had 6 bases not matched to a gene; V was cut back by 0 bases and J by 7 bases. The CDR3 loop spans 14 amino acids. The CDR3 loop reads CASSEARAGSEQYF. The CDR3 coding sequence is TGTGCCAGCAGTGAAGCGCGAGCGGGGTCGGAGCAGTACTTC.

The CDR3 here is CASSSRYSNQPQHF. The CDR3 coding sequence is TGTGCCAGTAGTTCCAGGTATAGCAATCAGCCCCAGCATTTT. The chain is built from TRBV19 and TRBJ1-5; D gene ambiguous. The CDR3 is made up of 14 amino acids. Trimming removed 5 bases from V and 0 bases from J, with 8 bases in between. CDR1 and CDR2 (germline): LNHDA, SQIVND (reference sequence).

This chain connects TRBV7-8 to TRBJ1-4; D ambiguous. The CDR3 extends over 14 amino acids. V shed 5 bases and J shed 8 bases, with 15 bases lying between them. CDR1 and CDR2 from the germline V gene are SGHVS and FQNEAQ. CDR3 protein: CASSPSRDGEKLFF. The CDR3 DNA sequence: TGTGCCAGCAGCCCGTCGCGGGATGGGGAAAAACTGTTTTTT.

The CDR3 loop is CASSLVAGGSSEQFF. CDR3 nucleotide sequence: TGTGCCAGCAGCTTAGTAGCGGGGGGGAGTAGTGAGCAGTTCTTC. The rearrangement joins TRBV7-2 to TRBJ2-1, with 11 bases that match TRBD2. Per germline, CDR1 SGHTA and CDR2 FQGNSA. V shed 1 base, J shed 9 bases, and the junction held 5 bases outside the gene matches. The CDR3 runs 15 residues. Full variable domain (rest looked up from reference TRBV7-2 and TRBJ2-1): GAGVSQSPSNKVTEKGKDVELRCDPISGHTALYWYRQSLGQGLEFLIYFQGNSAPDKSGLPSDRFSAERTGGSVSTLTIQRTQQEDSAVYLCASSLVAGGSSEQFFGPGTRLTVL.

V is TRBV9 and J is TRBJ2-7, with D uncertain. Per the germline V gene, CDR1 is SGDLS and CDR2 is YYNGEE. This CDR3 is built from 14 residues. V lost 0 bases, J lost 1 base, and 8 bases lay in between. DNA for the CDR3: TGTGCCAGCAGCGTAGGAGACACTTCCTACGAGCAGTACTTC. It yields the protein CASSVGDTSYEQYF.

The J gene is TRBJ2-1, the V gene TRBV18; 8 positions match TRBD2. J gave up 0 bases and V 5 bases, and 3 bases lay outside the gene matches. The CDR3 has 15 amino acids. Germline lookup yields CDR1 KGHSH and CDR2 LQKENI. The chain's CDR3 is CASSERGSSYNEQFF. CDR3 bases: TGTGCCAGCTCAGAGCGGGGGAGCTCCTACAATGAGCAGTTCTTC.

V gene TRBV3-1 (or the pseudogene TRBV3-2) combines with J gene TRBJ2-1, with D possibly being TRBD1 (6 bases). This CDR3 spans 16 amino acids. Per the germline V gene, CDR1 is LGHDT and CDR2 is YNNKEL (reference sequence). Trimming left V 1 base short and J 6 bases short, with 16 bases between. The CDR3, as DNA: TGTGCCAGCAGCCAAGGTTGGGGCAGGGGTTCCAATGAGCAGTTCTTC. Protein sequence: CASSQGWGRGSNEQFF.

This chain links TRBV27 with TRBJ2-7, with 8 positions matching TRBD2. This CDR3 spans 17 amino acids. V was pared by 1 base and J by 0 bases, with 8 bases of the junction left unmatched. CDR1 and CDR2 (germline): MNHEY, SMNVEV (reference sequence). This CDR3 reads CASSLFRGSGDSYEQYF. DNA of the CDR3: TGTGCCAGCAGTTTATTTCGGGGTAGCGGGGACTCCTACGAGCAGTACTTC.

The chain has TRBV19 and TRBJ2-1; TRBD1 matches 11 bases. CDR1 is LNHDA, CDR2 SQIVND, per germline (reference sequence). The trim removed 5 bases at V and 4 bases at J, leaving 4 bases unmatched. The CDR3 runs to 15 residues. The CDR3 loop reads CASSLGQGVYNEQFF. The CDR3 coding sequence is TGTGCCAGTAGTCTGGGACAGGGGGTTTACAATGAGCAGTTCTTC. The full variable domain, with the rest looked up from reference TRBV19 and TRBJ2-1, is DGGITQSPKYLFRKEGQNVTLSCEQNLNHDAMYWYRQDPGQGLRLIYYSQIVNDFQKGDIAEGYSVSREKKESFPLTVTSAQKNPTAFYLCASSLGQGVYNEQFFGPGTRLTVL.

CDR3: CATSRDKSLGANYGYTF. In DNA, the CDR3 is TGTGCCACCAGCAGAGATAAGTCCTTAGGAGCTAACTATGGCTACACCTTC. This chain joins TRBV15 and TRBJ1-2; no firm D call. The germline CDR1 and CDR2 sequences are LNHNV and YYDKDF (reference sequence). CDR3 length equals 17 residues. The ends were cut back, 0 bases at V and 0 bases at J, with 14 bases in the middle.

The chain joins TRBV27 to TRBJ1-1; 7 positions match TRBD1. V shed 6 bases, J shed 0 bases, and the junction held 7 bases outside the gene matches. CDR3 length: 15 residues. From germline, CDR1 is MNHEY and CDR2 SMNVEV (reference sequence). The CDR3 nucleotides are TGTGCCAGCAGCCTGGGGACAGCTATGAACACTGAAGCTTTCTTT. It encodes CASSLGTAMNTEAFF.

The chain carries TRBV2 and TRBJ2-7; tentative D call: TRBD2 (6 bases). The V and J ends lost 6 bases and 0 bases respectively, with 15 bases between them. Looked up from germline, CDR1 is SNHLY and CDR2 is FYNNEI. CDR3 length: 15 residues. The CDR3 coding sequence is TGTGCCAGCAGCCAGGTCTTGGGGGGCTCCTACGAGCAGTACTTC. Residues: CASSQVLGGSYEQYF.

The chain uses TRBV7-6 and TRBJ2-5; 14 bases align to TRBD2. Germline V lookup: CDR1 SGHVS, CDR2 FNYEAQ. Trimming cost V 5 bases and J 7 bases; bases outside gene matches: 9. The CDR3 runs to 16 residues. This CDR3 reads CASSKTSGGATGTQYF. The CDR3 DNA sequence: TGTGCCAGCAGCAAGACTAGCGGGGGGGCAACAGGGACCCAGTACTTC.